What follows is one T cell receptor (beta chain) and its context. Its matching antigen is unknown. The data stem from a study of memory CD4+ T cells and cytomegalovirus serostatus. Single viable CD3+CD4+CD8-CD45RO+ cells were sorted as the memory CD4+ T cells. Positive selection with CD4 microbeads enriched total CD4+ T cells. Repertoires were generated with immunoSEQ multiplex PCR, while TCRdb's copy carries only in-frame clones and drops some. The repertoire includes roughly 54,000 clones, roughly 79% of them detected once, and about 1.5% sits in the top ten. General study findings and limits: The CMV-associated TCR signature appears largely within the CD4+ memory repertoire. Repertoires predicted CMV serostatus with median bootstrapped AUC of about 0.96.

The CDR3 loop spans 16 amino acids. Trimming at V came to 7 bases and at J to 1 base, leaving 9 bases not matched to a gene. Germline assignment: CDR1 LNHDA and CDR2 SQIVND (reference sequence). Sequencing was done on a sample of memory CD4+ T cells from blood. The rearrangement uses TRBV19 and TRBJ2-2; TRBD1 agrees at 7 bases. The receptor was isolated from an adult in good health and CMV-seronegative. DNA of the CDR3: TGTGCCAGTACCTTCTCGGGACAGATGAACACCGGGGAGCTGTTTTTT. Protein product: CASTFSGQMNTGELFF.